The 19 T cell receptor beta chains below were found in one sample sequenced in a study of cytomegalovirus exposure and HLA in healthy donors. PCR was performed using 60 Vbeta and 13 Jbeta primers. Repertoires were generated with immunoSEQ multiplex PCR, while TCRdb's copy carries only in-frame clones and drops some. The sample has some 70,000 clones. The sample comprised PBMCs. The receptor source for this set is a man aged 35 to 55 in good health and CMV-seronegative.

The chain uses TRBV2 and TRBJ1-2; D is uncertain. The germline V and J ends were trimmed by 3 bases and 4 bases, with 6 bases remaining between them. The CDR3 sequence is 12 residues long. CDR1 and CDR2 (germline): SNHLY, FYNNEI. In DNA form, the CDR3 reads TGTGCCAGCAGTGAGGTCAGCTATGGCTACACCTTC. Protein: CASSEVSYGYTF.

J is TRBJ1-2 and V is TRBV6-5; 7 bases fit TRBD1. CDR3 length equals 13 residues. CDR1 is MNHEY, CDR2 SVGAGI, per germline. The V segment lost 6 bases and the J segment 2 bases; nucleotides outside the gene matches: 3. DNA for the CDR3: TGTGCCAGCAGCCTGGGACAGAACTATGGCTACACCTTC. It codes for CASSLGQNYGYTF.

The rearrangement joins TRBV5-1 to TRBJ1-1, with D unresolved. The germline V and J ends were trimmed by 3 bases and 0 bases, with 6 bases remaining between them. The germline V gene encodes CDR1 SGHRS and CDR2 YFSETQ. The CDR3 covers 13 residues. CDR3 DNA: TGCGCCAGCAGCTCCCCGGTGAACACTGAAGCTTTCTTT. Amino acid sequence: CASSSPVNTEAFF.

The V and J genes are TRBV4-3 and TRBJ1-2, with D possibly matching TRBD1 (5 bases). This CDR3 contains 14 residues. The V gene lost 0 bases and the J gene lost 8 bases, with 13 bases spanning the gap. Per the germline V gene, CDR1 is LGHNA and CDR2 is YSLEER. This CDR3 is CASSQDLGGWGYTF. CDR3 in DNA: TGCGCCAGCAGCCAAGATCTGGGGGGATGGGGCTACACCTTC.

This rearrangement joins TRBV15 to TRBJ2-7, with 12 bases that match TRBD2. There are 15 residues in the CDR3. Germline-derived CDR1 and CDR2 are LNHNV and YYDKDF (reference sequence). J gave up 2 bases and V 5 bases, and 4 bases lay outside the gene matches. CDR3 sequence (DNA): TGTGCCACCAGCCCTAGACTAGCGGGGGCCTACGAGCAGTACTTC. It specifies CATSPRLAGAYEQYF.

The chain employs TRBV18 and TRBJ1-2; 10 bases agree with TRBD1. Germline trimming cut 5 bases from V and 4 bases from J; bases unmatched to any gene: 7. CDR3 size: 15 residues. Germline V gene sequence: CDR1 KGHSH, CDR2 LQKENI. The CDR3 loop is CASSSRTGGLYGYTF. CDR3 DNA sequence: TGTGCCAGCTCATCTCGGACAGGGGGGCTCTATGGCTACACCTTC. Together with reference TRBV18 and TRBJ1-2, the CDR3 gives the full variable domain: NAGVMQNPRHLVRRRGQEARLRCSPMKGHSHVYWYRQLPEEGLKFMVYLQKENIIDESGMPKERFSAEFPKEGPSILRIQQVVRGDSAAYFCASSSRTGGLYGYTFGSGTRLTVV.

This sequence joins TRBV10-3 and TRBJ2-2; D perhaps matches TRBD2 (5 bases). Trimming pared 5 bases from V and 1 base from J, leaving 17 bases between. Per the germline V gene, CDR1 is ENHRY and CDR2 is SYGVKD. The CDR3 has 17 residues. In DNA form, the CDR3 reads TGTGCCATCAGTCCATTCGGGAACCGGGGGAACACCGGGGAGCTGTTTTTT. This translates into CAISPFGNRGNTGELFF.

The V and J genes are TRBV15 and TRBJ2-5; a weak D match, TRBD2 (7 bases). V was clipped by 3 bases and J by 5 bases, with 19 bases between them. The germline gives CDR1 LNHNV, CDR2 YYDKDF (reference sequence). This CDR3 has 16 residues. The CDR3 DNA is TGTGCCACCAGCAGGGGGGGAGGGGGGCCGATGGAGACCCAGTACTTC. As protein: CATSRGGGGPMETQYF.

About this clone itself: Other DNA sequences of this sample code for an identical CDR3. The chain employs TRBV5-1 and TRBJ1-1; D is unclear. This CDR3 region has 14 residues. V was cut by 0 bases and J by 6 bases, with 12 bases left in between. Germline CDR1 is SGHRS and CDR2 is YFSETQ. The CDR3 nucleotides read TGCGCCAGCAGCTTGGCGGTGCCGCGGGCTGAAGCTTTCTTT. Amino acids: CASSLAVPRAEAFF.

J is TRBJ2-7 and V is TRBV6-5; no clear D. The germline V and J ends were trimmed by 6 bases and 0 bases, with 9 bases remaining between them. This CDR3 region has 13 residues. Looked up from germline, CDR1 is MNHEY and CDR2 is SVGAGI. CDR3 amino acids: CASRKLSSYEQYF. The CDR3 bases are TGTGCCAGCAGAAAACTGAGCTCCTACGAGCAGTACTTC.

Comments on this clone: In the same sample, other DNA sequences code for this CDR3. The V and J genes are TRBV11-3 and TRBJ2-1; a weak D match, TRBD2 (5 bases). Germline values: CDR1 SGHNT, CDR2 YENEEA. V lost 3 bases and J 1 base, leaving 7 bases between the germline ends. This CDR3 is built from 14 residues. CDR3 sequence: CASSLTGSYNEQFF. CDR3 DNA: TGTGCCAGCAGCTTGACGGGATCCTACAATGAGCAGTTCTTC.

The chain is built from TRBV13 and TRBJ2-7; the D is unclear. Germline-derived CDR1 and CDR2 are PRHDT and FYEKMQ (reference sequence). This CDR3 has 13 amino acids. Trimming removed 5 bases from V and 4 bases from J, with 12 bases in between. CDR3 amino acids: CASSPQTDYEQYF. The CDR3 coding sequence is TGTGCCAGCAGCCCCCAAACTGATTACGAGCAGTACTTC.

This chain joins TRBV18 and TRBJ2-1, with 9 bases fitting TRBD1. Trimming removed 1 base from V and 4 bases from J; junction bases left unmatched: 5. The CDR3 is 16 residues long. Germline V gene lookup returns CDR1 KGHSH and CDR2 LQKENI. CDR3 region: CASSPQTGGRYNEQFF. The CDR3 bases are TGTGCCAGCTCACCACAAACAGGGGGCAGGTACAATGAGCAGTTCTTC.

The V gene is TRBV11-2, the J gene TRBJ1-5, with a possible D match to TRBD1 (6 bases). The CDR3 is 13 amino acids. From germline, CDR1 is SGHAT and CDR2 FQNNGV. V was shortened by 4 bases and J by 6 bases, with 10 bases between the two germline ends. Here the CDR3 DNA reads TGTGCCAGCAGCTCAGGGGTAACTCAGCCCCAGCATTTT. Translation: CASSSGVTQPQHF.

This sequence joins TRBV5-6 and TRBJ1-1, with D perhaps TRBD1 (5 bases). Germline V gene lookup returns CDR1 SGHDT and CDR2 YYEEEE. With 2 bases removed from V and 3 bases from J, the gap between germline ends came to 11 bases. The CDR3 length is 14 residues. CDR3 sequence reads: CASSFQGRDTEAFF. CDR3 bases: TGTGCCAGCAGCTTTCAGGGAAGGGACACTGAAGCTTTCTTT. Variable domain in full (rest from reference TRBV5-6 and TRBJ1-1): DAGVTQSPTHLIKTRGQQVTLRCSPKSGHDTVSWYQQALGQGPQFIFQYYEEEERQRGNFPDRFSGHQFPNYSSELNVNALLLGDSALYLCASSFQGRDTEAFFGQGTRLTVV.

The J gene is TRBJ1-2, the V gene TRBV4-1, with no clear D. V was trimmed by 2 bases and J by 0 bases, leaving 16 bases between them. Germline loops: CDR1 MGHRA, CDR2 YSYEKL. The CDR3 is made up of 17 amino acids. CDR3 nucleotide sequence: TGCGCCAGCAGCCAAACCCCCCAGAGGAAGACTAACTATGGCTACACCTTC. It yields the protein CASSQTPQRKTNYGYTF.

This sequence joins TRBV7-2 and TRBJ2-5; weak D call: TRBD2 (6 bases). CDR1 is SGHTA and CDR2 is FQGNSA in the germline V gene. The CDR3 has 14 amino acids. Between the trimmed V and J ends, which lost 5 bases and 3 bases, there was a span of 13 bases. This chain's CDR3 is CASSPNRGKETQYF. In DNA form, the CDR3 reads TGTGCCAGCAGCCCCAATCGGGGGAAAGAGACCCAGTACTTC.

V and J are TRBV5-1 and TRBJ2-2; D is perhaps TRBD2 (7 bases). CDR1 is SGHRS, CDR2 YFSETQ, per germline. There are 15 residues in the CDR3. V was clipped by 5 bases and J by 6 bases, with 17 bases between them. The chain's CDR3 is CASSSNGGPAGELFF. The CDR3 region has the DNA TGCGCCAGCAGTTCGAACGGGGGGCCAGCCGGGGAGCTGTTTTTT. The full variable domain, in which reference TRBV5-1 and TRBJ2-2 provide the parts outside the CDR3, is KAGVTQTPRYLIKTRGQQVTLSCSPISGHRSVSWYQQTPGQGLQFLFEYFSETQRNKGNFPGRFSGRQFSNSRSEMNVSTLELGDSALYLCASSSNGGPAGELFFGEGSRLTVL.

The chain combines TRBV19 with TRBJ1-4, with a possible D match to TRBD1 (5 bases). CDR3 length: 15 residues. Trimming took 11 bases from V and 0 from J, leaving 16 bases between them. Germline V gene sequence: CDR1 LNHDA, CDR2 SQIVND (reference sequence). The DNA for the CDR3 is TGTGCCTGCAACAGGAAGCATGCAACTAATGAAAAACTGTTTTTT. Its protein product is CACNRKHATNEKLFF.